This T cell receptor (beta chain) was captured in a study of shared clonotypes between healthy human individuals. Study background: Each donor contributed plates that comprised three CD4 naive, three CD4 memory, two CD8 naive and one CD8 memory.

Authors' methods: Filtering differed, since immunoSEQ gave only junction sequences and no quality scores. Sequenced by immunoSEQ multiplex PCR; TCRdb stores in-frame clones only, minus some. V, J and clone size were drawn from that table, and D and trimming were deduced from the DNA. The table shows a few million clones, with 85% to 95% occurring only once. The CDR3 length is 15 residues. V lost 3 bases, J lost 5 bases, and 10 bases stayed unmatched. The germline gives CDR1 KGHSH, CDR2 LQKENI. Recent acute infections and vaccinations were absent in the healthy HIV-negative adult donors. Into CD45RA+ naive and CD45RA-negative memory subsets, the CD4+ cells were split.

Specimen: naive CD4+ T cells sorted from blood. Stated subset: CD45RA+ positively selected. J is TRBJ2-7 and V is TRBV18; 7 bases align to TRBD1. This TCR derives from a man aged 18-30 years in good health. The CDR3 is CASSPPGGLINEQYF. CDR3 coding DNA: TGTGCCAGCTCACCTCCAGGGGGTTTGATCAACGAGCAGTACTTC.